The source of this T cell receptor (beta chain) is a study of cytomegalovirus exposure and HLA in healthy donors. The method was immunoSEQ multiplex PCR; TCRdb's version includes in-frame clones alone and lacks a portion of them. In the table there are approximately 60,000 clones, 90% of which are singletons. Germline trimming cut 5 bases from V and 5 bases from J; bases unmatched to any gene: 6. The germline gives CDR1 KGHSH, CDR2 LQKENI. The CDR3 spans 14 residues. The study, taken as a whole, reports: Altogether, about 160 TCR beta chains were recorded as cytomegalovirus-associated. In vitro assays verified that a few CMV-associated chains recognized CMV antigens specifically. Rarity characterized most TCR sequences, yet some public TCRs appeared in many donors.

The study drew the donors from its roughly 110-subject validation cohort, separate from the approximately 700-subject first cohort. To note about this clone: Its antigen is still unknown.

The sequence came from a young man in good health and CMV-seronegative. Sequenced sample: PBMCs. The chain has TRBV18 and TRBJ1-5; 7 bases agree with TRBD1. Here the CDR3 reads CASSIQGDHQPQHF. In DNA, the CDR3 is TGTGCCAGCTCAATTCAGGGGGATCATCAGCCCCAGCATTTT.